This T cell receptor beta chain was captured in a study of cytomegalovirus exposure and HLA in healthy donors (dated by TCRdb to the late 2010s). For context, the study as a whole: An earlier analysis of some 500 of the donors reported more than 250 Gb of sequence data and some 120 million unique TCR beta sequences from approximately 180 million T cells. HLA typing included class I and class II loci at four-digit resolution. Besides the first cohort of some 670 subjects, a separate validation cohort made up of over 100 different subjects was used. Of the 398 genotyped donors, over 80% were placed in the genetic ancestry cluster associated with self-reported Caucasian donors. Donor age, sex, ethnicity and CMV serostatus were compiled alongside the repertoire data. All discovery cohort repertoires had been generated using a single sequencing platform. Rather than using new phenotypic data, the later analysis identified candidate immune exposures from TCR beta sequences and from how often those sequences occurred across donors. The study profiled the T cell repertoires of 500 to 800 subjects by immunosequencing and related them to cytomegalovirus serostatus. To predict cytomegalovirus infection status, the study combined high-throughput TCR immunosequencing, statistical association of individual TCRs with disease status, and machine learning. Across about 380 genotyped donors of the cohort, an average of about 240,000 unique TCR beta nucleotide sequences per donor were sequenced, and about a sixth of those sequences were non-productive. To study patterns of TCR occurrence, a later analysis re-analyzed previously published TCR beta repertoires from 666 donors and added high-resolution HLA genotyping. A later genetic analysis used genome-wide SNP genotypes for about 65% of the roughly 700 donors, treating that subset as a discovery cohort. An earlier analysis of around 580 of the donors used high-throughput TCR beta sequencing to judge whether each TCR beta V gene segment behaved as functional or pseudogenic. The study aimed to test whether cataloging public T cell receptors could reveal signatures of past pathogen exposure. A handful of DR-DQ haplotypes were handled as single units for association and clustering because linkage in the cohort was strong. An early release covering just under 650 HLA-typed donors comprised 250 to 350 gigabases of sequencing data and approximately 80 million unique TCR sequences. The number of typed donors differed by locus: about 620-640 for A, B, C, DRB1 and DQB1; 500 to 550 for DQA1; approximately 610 for DPA1; and about 450 for DPB1. Overall study outcomes, separate from this receptor: In a later analysis, most CMV-associated TCR beta chains were found to appear HLA-restricted, with HLA associations seemingly driven largely by CMV exposure. The cohort was sequenced for TCR beta chains only, and without alpha or paired-chain data the features that could be detected were limited. Compared with equally common non-associated chains, HLA-associated TCR beta chains in a later analysis were more clonally expanded and had lower generation probabilities. The classifier was reported to diagnose cytomegalovirus status with high specificity and sensitivity in both the original cohort and the validation cohort. In a later analysis, several top co-occurrence clusters were reported to appear linked to parvovirus B19, influenza, CMV and Epstein-Barr virus. CMV serostatus was the only immune exposure information available for the cohort. According to a later analysis, TCR association rates differed among HLA loci, with DRB1 alleles showing the most associated TCRs and HLA-C alleles showing the fewest. In the study, approximately 160 TCR beta chains were listed as associated with cytomegalovirus. In a later genetic analysis, fewer N-insertions in productive TCRs were reported among donors in an Asian-associated ancestry cluster than the roughly 700-donor mean. According to the authors, the approach could potentially be generalized to other disease states and immunological phenotypes. Roughly uniform sequencing depth across donors was assumed in presence/absence analyses, although this assumption may not hold. An association between a missense DCLRE1C variant and V-gene and J-gene trimming of TCR beta chains was found in a later genetic analysis and replicated in an independent cohort. Some IMGT-functional V segments, including TRBV6-2 and TRBV6-3, could not be told apart with the 87-base-pair reads, so those segments were excluded. A further reported finding was that TCR beta sequences accurately predicted the HLA-A and HLA-B alleles for most subjects in the first cohort. The earlier analysis of about 600 of the donors excluded around 17 rarely observed V segments, including chromosome 9 orphons, because counts were too low. Correlated functional status among segregating V segments might be attributable to linkage disequilibrium, but an unknown experimental factor could not be ruled out. In a later analysis, 15,000 to 20,000 TCR beta sequences were associated with specific HLA alleles at a false discovery rate of 0.05. When HLA alleles, especially DR and DQ, strongly co-occurred, attributing TCR associations to individual alleles was difficult. Three of the identified cytomegalovirus-associated TCR beta chains were confirmed in vitro to be specific for cytomegalovirus antigens. Broadly in line with IMGT annotations, most TCR beta V segments showed up in productive rearrangements about 87% or about 30% of the time in an earlier analysis of several hundred of the donors. A cluster of highly shared sequence variants was judged likely to represent a technical artifact of the sequencing pipeline. Across donors, most TCR sequences were observed very rarely, whereas some public TCRs were present in many individuals. Because some donors lacked HLA typing at each locus, the association tests relied only on the typed subset.

Points on this clone: The clone's antigen remains unknown. Base qualities are not at hand, and no much larger clone is one base apart.

In the germline V gene, CDR1 corresponds to SGDLS and CDR2 to YYNGEE. Germline trimming: 3 bases from V, 6 bases from J; junction bases outside gene matches: 9. The CDR3, cysteine through phenylalanine, is 17 amino acids long. The read is trimmed to its CDR3 DNA, 51 bases read in frame from base 1. The cohort consisted of 666 healthy bone marrow donors. At the time of sampling, every cohort member was nominally healthy, though immune exposures that went unrecorded were likely present. The donor was CMV seronegative and was included in the group of around 320 seronegative cohort members. Each donor provided a peripheral blood sample, and peripheral blood mononuclear cells were used for TCR beta sequencing. Genomic DNA was extracted from the blood cell samples with the Qiagen DNeasy Blood Extraction Kit. Libraries were constructed by the immunoSEQ multiplex PCR assay. The multiplex PCR relied on a mix of 60 forward primers for TCR Vbeta segments and 13 reverse primers for TCR Jbeta segments. The CDR3 region of rearranged TCR beta genes was amplified from genomic DNA with a multiplex PCR assay. The amplified TCR beta libraries were sequenced on the Illumina HiSeq System as 87-base-pair reads. Processing in the source paper ran as follows. A later analysis tallied roughly 80 million unique TCR beta chains across the roughly 610 repertoires, and approximately 9.9 million of those chains were shared by two or more donors. A nearest-neighbor algorithm error-corrected the raw reads and collapsed the reads into unique sequences, merging closely related sequences to remove PCR and sequencing errors. V, D and J gene segments were assigned by aligning CDR3 sequences to IMGT reference sequences. Each retained sequence needed at least a six-nucleotide match to both a V gene segment and a J gene segment. Rearrangements were classified as productive when the CDR3 lacked stop codons and remained in frame with V and J, and all other rearrangements were classified as non-productive. CDR3 was defined according to IMGT convention as the region running from the second conserved V-encoded cysteine to the conserved J-encoded phenylalanine. The earlier analysis of approximately 500 of the donors excluded sequences that lacked an unambiguous match to a single V gene segment. An earlier analysis of fewer than 750 of the donors classified V segments as functional when productive rearrangements were above 56.7% and as segregating when the standard deviation between donors was above 5%. A statistical classification framework was developed to diagnose cytomegalovirus status using the catalog of TCR beta chain sequences. In a later analysis, TCR nucleotide sequences were compared against IMGT/GENE-DB human TR gene sequences so that V and J genes could be assigned. In a later analysis, CDR3 sequences and most-parsimonious VDJ recombination scenarios were assigned using the TCRdist pipeline. In a later analysis, every TCR beta chain was defined by the combination of its CDR3 amino acid sequence and its V-gene family, and reads without a unique V-gene family were dropped. As a way to deal with suspected cross-contamination and a sequencing artifact, a later analysis dropped hundreds of nucleotide sequences that were highly shared and had low generation probability. In a later analysis, a clonal expansion index for each public chain was calculated from normalized within-repertoire ranks of inferred template counts. In a later analysis, generation probabilities were computed using a VDJ recombination model fitted to out-of-frame rearrangements, and the results were checked against IGoR. In a later analysis, hypergeometric tests were used to score TCR-TCR, TCR-HLA and TCR-CMV co-occurrence, with a repertoire-size bias correction applied to TCR pairs. In a later analysis, false discovery rates were estimated by permuting HLA or CMV assignments 20 times. In a later analysis, co-occurring TCRs were grouped using DBSCAN, with TCRdist sequence similarity added in when clustering inside HLA-allele-positive subsets. Co-occurrence clustering excluded repertoires with fewer than 30,000 or more than 120,000 public chains, plus five with anomalous nucleotide sharing. Not all clones reach the TCRdb copy of this immuneACCESS table, which keeps in-frame sequences only. Checked studies attribute under half of the gap to unresolved V genes and leave the rest unexplained. D and trimming come from the DNA, and the V and J calls and clone size come from that table. The sample table holds approximately 220,000 clones, of which roughly 80% were seen once. Clones ranked in the top ten supply roughly 3.1% of the sample.

What was sequenced was PBMCs. The chain couples TRBV9 to TRBJ2-2; TRBD2 matches 12 bases in the middle. This TCR derives from a man younger than 45 in good health and CMV-seronegative. The CDR3 reads as follows: CASSATTSGGSPGELFF. The nucleotides are TGTGCCAGCAGCGCTACCACTAGCGGGGGGTCTCCCGGGGAGCTGTTTTTT. Reference TRBV9 and TRBJ2-2 genes cover what lies past the CDR3, so the full variable domain is DSGVTQTPKHLITATGQRVTLRCSPRSGDLSVYWYQQSLDQGLQFLIQYYNGEERAKGNILERFSAQQFPDLHSELNLSSLELGDSALYFCASSATTSGGSPGELFFGEGSRLTVL.